These 24 T cell receptor beta chains came from one sample sequenced in a study of blood T cells in healthy people across ages. Primed by a sample-barcoded 5' primer and a J-beta primer mix, a second PCR proceeded for 7 to 11 cycles. One entry per CDR3 protein, called by TCRdb with MiXCR from the 5' RACE reads. The sample yields approximately 800,000 distinct CDR3 sequences, about 34% seen once. Sequencing was carried out using blood. All receptors derive from a young man in good health.

Only a few counts were recorded for this clonotype. The chain carries TRBV7-2 and TRBJ1-2, with D uncertain. This CDR3 is built from 15 residues. Germline V gene data show CDR1 as SGHTA and CDR2 as FQGNSA. Trimming stripped 1 base from V and 1 base from J, with 10 bases between. The CDR3 DNA reads as TGTGCCAGCAGCTTAGAGGCGGCGCTTAACTATGGCTACACCTTC. This encodes CASSLEAALNYGYTF.

This clonotype was observed a few times. This chain links TRBV4-3 with TRBJ2-2, with 8 bases lining up with TRBD1. The ends lost 2 bases at V and 1 base at J; junction bases unmatched: 3. Germline CDR1 and CDR2: LGHNA and YSLEER. CDR3 length: 16 residues. The CDR3 here is CASSQKTGVNTGELFF. DNA of the CDR3: TGCGCCAGCAGCCAAAAGACAGGGGTGAACACCGGGGAGCTGTTTTTT.

V gene TRBV13 combines with J gene TRBJ2-3; TRBD2 might be the D (6 bases). Trimming pared 4 bases from V and 4 bases from J, leaving 18 bases between. The CDR3 is 16 residues long. Germline V CDR1 and CDR2: PRHDT, FYEKMQ (reference sequence). CDR3 coding DNA: TGTGCCAGCAGCTCTTGGACCCCCGGCGGGGCAGATACGCAGTATTTT. This sequence encodes CASSSWTPGGADTQYF.

The V call is TRBV28, the J call TRBJ2-6; D is unclear. V lost 3 bases to trimming and J lost 0 bases, with 12 bases between them. CDR3 length: 17 residues. CDR1 and CDR2 (germline): MDHEN, SYDVKM. DNA of the CDR3: TGTGCCAGCAGTTTCGTCGCGGAAAGCTCTGGGGCCAACGTCCTGACTTTC. It encodes CASSFVAESSGANVLTF.

This chain joins TRBV7-2 and TRBJ2-3; 9 bases align to TRBD1. The CDR3 covers 18 residues. CDR1 is SGHTA, CDR2 FQGNSA, per germline. J gave up 5 bases and V 5 bases, and 17 bases lay outside the gene matches. The CDR3 sequence: CASSLTGTGSVTGDTQYF. The CDR3 DNA follows: TGTGCCAGCAGCCTAACCGGGACAGGGAGCGTTACGGGAGATACGCAGTATTTT. The variable domain in full, with the rest retrieved from reference TRBV7-2 and TRBJ2-3, is GAGVSQSPSNKVTEKGKDVELRCDPISGHTALYWYRQSLGQGLEFLIYFQGNSAPDKSGLPSDRFSAERTGGSVSTLTIQRTQQEDSAVYLCASSLTGTGSVTGDTQYFGPGTRLTVL.

This clonotype was counted a few times. The genes are TRBV7-9 and TRBJ2-7; D might be TRBD2 (5 bases). The CDR3 consists of 13 residues. Trimming removed 5 bases at V and 7 bases at J, with 15 bases between. Germline-derived CDR1 and CDR2 are SEHNR and FQNEAQ (reference sequence). The CDR3: CASSPVKRNEQYF. The CDR3 nucleotides are TGTGCCAGCAGCCCAGTCAAGCGGAATGAGCAGTACTTC.

This chain uses TRBV15 with TRBJ2-1; D possibly corresponds to TRBD1 (5 bases). CDR1 is LNHNV, CDR2 YYDKDF, per germline (reference sequence). With 1 base removed from V and 3 bases from J, the gap between germline ends came to 10 bases. The CDR3 has 15 amino acids. CDR3 coding DNA: TGTGCCACCAGCAGAGCAAGGGGCTGCTACAATGAGCAGTTCTTC. Translated: CATSRARGCYNEQFF.

This clonotype was counted many times. As DNA, the CDR3 is TGTGCCAGCAGCTTACGCCATGACCCGGCCAAAAACATTCAGTACTTC. It is translated as CASSLRHDPAKNIQYF. J is TRBJ2-4 and V is TRBV7-3, with unresolved D. The germline V gene encodes CDR1 SGHTA and CDR2 FQGTGA. V lost 2 bases to trimming and J lost 1 base, with 12 bases between them. The CDR3 consists of 16 residues.

The chain uses TRBV28 and TRBJ1-1, with 7 bases that match TRBD1. The junction had 14 bases not matched to a gene; V was cut back by 5 bases and J by 5 bases. The CDR3 has 16 amino acids. The V gene's germline CDR1 is MDHEN and CDR2 SYDVKM. The CDR3 sequence: CASSGTERTHRTEAFF. The CDR3 DNA is TGTGCCAGCAGTGGGACAGAGCGAACACATCGTACTGAAGCTTTCTTT.

The V and J genes are TRBV29-1 and TRBJ2-1, with TRBD1 as a possible D gene (5 bases). V was shortened by 1 base and J by 1 base, with 11 bases between the two germline ends. There are 15 residues in the CDR3. Germline V gene data show CDR1 as SQVTM and CDR2 as ANQGSEA. Here the CDR3 DNA reads TGCAGCGTTGAAGGGGTGGGGCGATCCTACAATGAGCAGTTCTTC. Its translation: CSVEGVGRSYNEQFF.

In this sample, this clonotype turned up a few times. This chain uses TRBV7-2 with TRBJ1-1; 8 bases are shared with TRBD1. The CDR3 is 16 amino acids. With 2 bases clipped from V and 1 base from J, the junction kept 6 bases outside the gene matches. The germline V gene has CDR1 SGHTA and CDR2 FQGNSA. CDR3 sequence: CASSLRTGIKNTEAFF. The CDR3 DNA reads as TGTGCCAGCAGCTTACGGACAGGGATAAAGAACACTGAAGCTTTCTTT. The entire variable domain, with the rest obtained from reference TRBV7-2 and TRBJ1-1, is as follows: GAGVSQSPSNKVTEKGKDVELRCDPISGHTALYWYRQSLGQGLEFLIYFQGNSAPDKSGLPSDRFSAERTGGSVSTLTIQRTQQEDSAVYLCASSLRTGIKNTEAFFGQGTRLTVV.

The chain is built from TRBV3-1 and TRBJ2-5, with TRBD2 matching 10 bases. The DNA end is more similar to TRBJ2-1, so the J call may be wrong. The CDR3 is 16 amino acids. Germline V gene data show CDR1 as LGHDT and CDR2 as YNNKEL (reference sequence). Here the CDR3 DNA reads TGTGCCAGCAGCCGCACCGGGACTAGCGTCCAAGAGACCCAGTTCTTC. This sequence encodes CASSRTGTSVQETQFF.

The rearrangement links TRBV6-2 or TRBV6-3 to TRBJ2-1, with TRBD2 identical over 9 bases. Trimming removed 4 bases from V and 2 bases from J; junction bases left unmatched: 6. The CDR3 is made up of 16 amino acids. Germline V CDR1 and CDR2: MNHEY, SVGEGT. The CDR3 nucleotides read TGTGCCAGCAGTTGGACGGCGGGGGGGCCCTACAATGAGCAGTTCTTC. Translation gives CASSWTAGGPYNEQFF.

The rearrangement links TRBV4-2 to TRBJ2-1; tentative D call: TRBD2 (7 bases). The CDR3 sequence is 15 residues long. CDR1 is LGHNA, CDR2 YNFKEQ, per germline. The ends were cut back, 4 bases at V and 4 bases at J, with 14 bases in the middle. The CDR3 nucleotides are TGTGCCAGCAGCCGAGGGGGGGGGGAGTACAATGAGCAGTTCTTC. Amino acids: CASSRGGGEYNEQFF.

As concerns this clonotype: Compared with germline, one end of the junction differs, possibly owing to a read error. The rearrangement uses TRBV27 and TRBJ2-1; D possibly corresponds to TRBD2 (6 bases). In germline, CDR1 is MNHEY, CDR2 SMNVEV (reference sequence). The CDR3 consists of 13 residues. CDR3 protein: CASSLEAGLSQFF. The CDR3 nucleotides are TGTGCTAGCAGTCTGGAAGCGGGCCTCTCGCAGTTCTTC.

The V call is TRBV7-9, the J call TRBJ2-7; D may be TRBD1 (6 bases). V shed 5 bases and J shed 7 bases, with 18 bases lying between them. CDR1 SEHNR and CDR2 FQNEAQ come from the germline V gene (reference sequence). The length of the CDR3 is 14 residues. Here the CDR3 DNA reads TGTGCCAGCAGCCTAGGTGGACAGCGCAATGAGCAGTACTTC. It specifies CASSLGGQRNEQYF.

The gene calls are TRBV6-5 and TRBJ2-6; no reliable D call. The CDR3 extends over 15 amino acids. The germline CDR1 and CDR2 sequences are MNHEY and SVGAGI. Trimming stripped 5 bases from V and 0 bases from J, with 8 bases between. The CDR3 sequence: CASSNPHSGANVLTF. The CDR3 DNA sequence: TGTGCCAGCAGTAACCCACACTCTGGGGCCAACGTCCTGACTTTC.

This clonotype was seen at least ten times. V gene TRBV25-1 combines with J gene TRBJ2-1, with a weak D call TRBD1 (6 bases). The V gene lost 3 bases and the J gene lost 2 bases, with 14 bases spanning the gap. Germline CDR1 is MGHDK and CDR2 is SYGVNS. There are 16 residues in the CDR3. DNA for the CDR3: TGTGCCAGCAGTGACTCCCAGGGGCATACCTACAATGAGCAGTTCTTC. It is translated as CASSDSQGHTYNEQFF.

V is TRBV7-9 and J is TRBJ2-7; 10 bases are shared with TRBD1. The closer fit of TRBJ2-5 to the DNA end suggests the J call may be wrong. Germline V gene sequence: CDR1 SEHNR, CDR2 FQNEAQ (reference sequence). The CDR3 loop spans 15 amino acids. The CDR3 protein is CASSGDRGVQETQYF. CDR3 coding DNA: TGTGCCAGCAGCGGGGACAGGGGAGTTCAAGAGACCCAGTACTTC.

This clonotype was picked up many times. V usage is TRBV7-2 and J usage is TRBJ2-7; unclear D gene. This CDR3 comprises 14 residues. CDR1 and CDR2 from the germline V gene are SGHTA and FQGNSA. With 1 base removed from V and 2 bases from J, the gap between germline ends came to 9 bases. For the CDR3, the DNA is TGTGCCAGCAGCTTAGGAGACTCGACCTACGAGCAGTACTTC. It specifies CASSLGDSTYEQYF.

This clonotype was counted between two and nine times. The chain is built from TRBV29-1 and TRBJ2-3; no definite D call. Germline V gives CDR1 SQVTM, CDR2 ANQGSEA. The CDR3 consists of 14 residues. V lost 5 bases and J lost 6, with 18 bases in between. CDR3 loop: CSVSPGPWLDTQYF. The CDR3, as DNA: TGCAGCGTTTCCCCGGGCCCCTGGCTGGATACGCAGTATTTT.

This clonotype was seen just once. V gene TRBV5-5 combines with J gene TRBJ2-6; D perhaps matches TRBD1 (6 bases). V lost 0 bases, J lost 1 base, and 8 bases lay in between. CDR1 and CDR2 (germline): SGHKS, YYEKEE (reference sequence). The CDR3 has 16 residues. CDR3 nucleotides: TGTGCCAGCAGCTTGGGCAGGGGATCTGGGGCCAACGTCCTGACTTTC. Amino acids: CASSLGRGSGANVLTF.

This clonotype was observed at least ten times. The chain couples TRBV12-3 or TRBV12-4 to TRBJ1-1, with TRBD1 matching 7 bases. The CDR3 has 12 residues. Losses at the gene ends were 6 bases for V and 4 bases for J; bases not matched to a gene: 2. The CDR3 here is CASRTGSTEAFF. CDR3 nucleotide sequence: TGTGCCAGCAGGACAGGGAGCACTGAAGCTTTCTTT.

V gene TRBV12-3 or TRBV12-4 combines with J gene TRBJ2-1; D gene uncertain. The ends were cut back, 3 bases at V and 10 bases at J, with 19 bases in the middle. The CDR3 runs to 15 residues. CDR3 nucleotides: TGTGCCAGCAGTTTTGGGTATGGGGTATCCTACGAGCAGTTCTTC. This translates into CASSFGYGVSYEQFF.